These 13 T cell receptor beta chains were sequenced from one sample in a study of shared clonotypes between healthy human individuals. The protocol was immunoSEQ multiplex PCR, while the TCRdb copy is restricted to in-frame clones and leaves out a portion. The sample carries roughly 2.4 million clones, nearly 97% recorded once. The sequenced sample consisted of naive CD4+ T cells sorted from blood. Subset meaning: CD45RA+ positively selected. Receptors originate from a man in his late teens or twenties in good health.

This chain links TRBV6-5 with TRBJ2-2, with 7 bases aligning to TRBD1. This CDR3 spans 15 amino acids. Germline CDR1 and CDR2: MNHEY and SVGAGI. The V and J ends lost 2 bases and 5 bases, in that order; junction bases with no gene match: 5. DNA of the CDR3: TGTGCCAGCAGTTACGTCACAGGGGAAACCGGGGAGCTGTTTTTT. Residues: CASSYVTGETGELFF.

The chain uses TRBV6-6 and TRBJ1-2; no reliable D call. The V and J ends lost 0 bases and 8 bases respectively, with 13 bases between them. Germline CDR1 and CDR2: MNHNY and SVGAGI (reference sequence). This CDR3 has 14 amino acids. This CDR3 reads CASSYSPQASGYTF. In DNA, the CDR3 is TGTGCCAGCAGTTACTCTCCGCAGGCTAGCGGCTACACCTTC.

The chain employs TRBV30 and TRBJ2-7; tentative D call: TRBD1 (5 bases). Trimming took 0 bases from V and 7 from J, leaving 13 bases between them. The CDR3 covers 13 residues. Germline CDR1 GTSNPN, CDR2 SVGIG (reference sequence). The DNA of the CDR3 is TGTGCCTGGAGTGTACTTGGGGCCCTGGAGCAGTACTTC. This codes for CAWSVLGALEQYF.

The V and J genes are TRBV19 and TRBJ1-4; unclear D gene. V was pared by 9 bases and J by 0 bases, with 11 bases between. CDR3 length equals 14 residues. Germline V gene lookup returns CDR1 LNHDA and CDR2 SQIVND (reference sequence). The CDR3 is CASAQGPTNEKLFF. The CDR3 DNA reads TGTGCCAGCGCACAAGGTCCAACTAATGAAAAACTGTTTTTT.

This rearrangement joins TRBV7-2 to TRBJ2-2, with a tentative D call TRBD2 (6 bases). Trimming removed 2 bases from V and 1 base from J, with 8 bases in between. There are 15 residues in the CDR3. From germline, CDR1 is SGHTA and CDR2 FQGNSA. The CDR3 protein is CASSLSSVNTGELFF. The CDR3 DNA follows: TGTGCCAGCAGCTTATCTAGCGTGAACACCGGGGAGCTGTTTTTT.

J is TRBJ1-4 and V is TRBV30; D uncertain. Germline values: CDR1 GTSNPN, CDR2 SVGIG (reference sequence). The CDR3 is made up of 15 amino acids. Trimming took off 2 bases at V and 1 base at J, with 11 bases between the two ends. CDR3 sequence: CAWSTSLGTNEKLFF. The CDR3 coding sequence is TGTGCCTGGAGTACCAGTCTAGGAACTAATGAAAAACTGTTTTTT.

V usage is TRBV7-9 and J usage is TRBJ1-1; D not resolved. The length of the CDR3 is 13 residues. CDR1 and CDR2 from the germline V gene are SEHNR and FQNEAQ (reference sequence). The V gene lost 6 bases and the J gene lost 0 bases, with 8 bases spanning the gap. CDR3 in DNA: TGTGCCAGCAGTGAGAACATGAACACTGAAGCTTTCTTT. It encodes CASSENMNTEAFF. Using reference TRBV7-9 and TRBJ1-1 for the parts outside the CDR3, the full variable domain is DTGVSQNPRHKITKRGQNVTFRCDPISEHNRLYWYRQTLGQGPEFLTYFQNEAQLEKSRLLSDRFSAERPKGSFSTLEIQRTEQGDSAMYLCASSENMNTEAFFGQGTRLTVV.

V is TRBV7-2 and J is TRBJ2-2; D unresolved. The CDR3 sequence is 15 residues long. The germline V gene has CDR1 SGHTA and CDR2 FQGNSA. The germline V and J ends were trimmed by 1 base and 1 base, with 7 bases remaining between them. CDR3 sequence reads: CASSLVRLNTGELFF. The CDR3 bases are TGTGCCAGCAGCTTAGTCAGGCTGAACACCGGGGAGCTGTTTTTT.

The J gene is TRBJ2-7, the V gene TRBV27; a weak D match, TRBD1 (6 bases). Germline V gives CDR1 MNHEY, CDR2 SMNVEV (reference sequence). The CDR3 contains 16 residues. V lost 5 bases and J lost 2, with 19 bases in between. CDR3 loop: CASSPLLSAGAYEQYF. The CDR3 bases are TGTGCCAGCAGTCCCCTTTTGAGCGCAGGGGCCTACGAGCAGTACTTC.

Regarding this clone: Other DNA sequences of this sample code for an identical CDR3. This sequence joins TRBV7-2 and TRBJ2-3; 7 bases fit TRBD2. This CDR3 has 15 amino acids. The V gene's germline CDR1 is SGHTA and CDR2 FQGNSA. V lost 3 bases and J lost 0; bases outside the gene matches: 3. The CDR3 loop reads CASSLPSGSTDTQYF. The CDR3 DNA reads TGTGCCAGCAGCTTGCCTAGCGGCAGCACAGATACGCAGTATTTT.

This chain's CDR3 is CALTQTSVINEQFF. In DNA, the CDR3 is TGTGCCCTAACTCAGACTAGCGTAATTAATGAGCAGTTCTTC. The V and J genes are TRBV7-9 and TRBJ2-1; 8 nucleotides match TRBD2. The CDR3 extends over 14 amino acids. CDR1 is SEHNR, CDR2 FQNEAQ, per germline (reference sequence). V lost 11 bases and J lost 7; bases outside the gene matches: 13.

In DNA, the CDR3 is TGCGCCAGCAGCTTCGATCCGGTGAACTATGGCTACACCTTC. It codes for CASSFDPVNYGYTF. The chain couples TRBV5-1 to TRBJ1-2; the D is unclear. This CDR3 contains 14 residues. In germline, CDR1 is SGHRS, CDR2 YFSETQ. Between the trimmed V and J ends, which lost 2 bases and 2 bases, there was a span of 10 bases.

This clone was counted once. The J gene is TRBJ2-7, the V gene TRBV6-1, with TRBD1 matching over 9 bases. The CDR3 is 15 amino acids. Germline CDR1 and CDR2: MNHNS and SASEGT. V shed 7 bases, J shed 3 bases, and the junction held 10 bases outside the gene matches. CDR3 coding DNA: TGTGCCAGCACCTCGAAGGACAGGGGACTCTACGAGCAGTACTTC. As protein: CASTSKDRGLYEQYF.